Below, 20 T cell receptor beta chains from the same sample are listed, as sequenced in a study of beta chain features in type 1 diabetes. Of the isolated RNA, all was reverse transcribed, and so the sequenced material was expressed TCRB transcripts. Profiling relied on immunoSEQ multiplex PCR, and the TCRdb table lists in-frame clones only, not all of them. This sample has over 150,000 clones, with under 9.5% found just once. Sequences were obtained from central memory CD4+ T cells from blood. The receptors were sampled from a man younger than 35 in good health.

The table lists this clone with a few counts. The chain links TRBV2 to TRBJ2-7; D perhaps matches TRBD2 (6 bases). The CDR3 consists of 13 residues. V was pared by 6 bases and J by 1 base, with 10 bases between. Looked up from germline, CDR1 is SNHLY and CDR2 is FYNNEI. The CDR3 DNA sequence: TGTGCCAGCAGCGCGACTAGTTCCTACGAGCAGTACTTC. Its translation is CASSATSSYEQYF.

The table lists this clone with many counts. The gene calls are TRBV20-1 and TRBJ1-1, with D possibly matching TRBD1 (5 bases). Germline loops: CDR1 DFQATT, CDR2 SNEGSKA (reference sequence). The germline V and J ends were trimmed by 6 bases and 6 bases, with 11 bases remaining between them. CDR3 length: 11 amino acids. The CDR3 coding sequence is TGCAGTGCCGAGCGGGGACCTGAAGCTTTCTTT. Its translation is CSAERGPEAFF.

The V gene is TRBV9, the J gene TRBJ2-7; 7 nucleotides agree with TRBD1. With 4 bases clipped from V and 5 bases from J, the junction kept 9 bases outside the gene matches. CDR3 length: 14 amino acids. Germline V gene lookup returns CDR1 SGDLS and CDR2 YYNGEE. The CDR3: CASSTQTGRDEQYF. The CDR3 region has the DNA TGTGCCAGCAGCACCCAGACAGGGCGGGACGAGCAGTACTTC.

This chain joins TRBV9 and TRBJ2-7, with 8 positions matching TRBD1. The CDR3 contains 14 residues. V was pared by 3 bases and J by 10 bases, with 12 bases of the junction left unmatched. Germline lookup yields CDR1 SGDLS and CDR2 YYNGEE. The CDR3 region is CASSEGTGGSKQYF. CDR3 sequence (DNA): TGTGCCAGCAGCGAGGGGACAGGTGGATCGAAACAGTACTTC. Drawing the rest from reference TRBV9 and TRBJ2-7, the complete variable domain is DSGVTQTPKHLITATGQRVTLRCSPRSGDLSVYWYQQSLDQGLQFLIQYYNGEERAKGNILERFSAQQFPDLHSELNLSSLELGDSALYFCASSEGTGGSKQYFGPGTRLTVT.

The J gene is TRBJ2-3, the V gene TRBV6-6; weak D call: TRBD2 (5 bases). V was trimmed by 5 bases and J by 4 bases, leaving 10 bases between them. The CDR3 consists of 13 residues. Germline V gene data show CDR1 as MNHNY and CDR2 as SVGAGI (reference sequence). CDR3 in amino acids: CASSDPGADTQYF. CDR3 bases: TGTGCCAGCAGTGACCCCGGGGCAGATACGCAGTATTTT.

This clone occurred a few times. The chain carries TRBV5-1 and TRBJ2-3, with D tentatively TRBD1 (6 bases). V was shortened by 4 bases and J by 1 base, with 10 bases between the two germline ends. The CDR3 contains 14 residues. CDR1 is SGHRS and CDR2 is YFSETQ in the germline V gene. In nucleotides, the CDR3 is TGCGCCAGCAGCGCAGGGGCGGGCACAGATACGCAGTATTTT. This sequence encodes CASSAGAGTDTQYF.

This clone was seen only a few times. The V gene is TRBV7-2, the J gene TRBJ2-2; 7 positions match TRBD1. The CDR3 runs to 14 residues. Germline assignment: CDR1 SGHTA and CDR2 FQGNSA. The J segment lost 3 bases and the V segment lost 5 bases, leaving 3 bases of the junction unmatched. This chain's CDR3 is CASSPGQYTGELFF. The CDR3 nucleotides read TGTGCCAGCAGCCCGGGACAGTACACCGGGGAGCTGTTTTTT.

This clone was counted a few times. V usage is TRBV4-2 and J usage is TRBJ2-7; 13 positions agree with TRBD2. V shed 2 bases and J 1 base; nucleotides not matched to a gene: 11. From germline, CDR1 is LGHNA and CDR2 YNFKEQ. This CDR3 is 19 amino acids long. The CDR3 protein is CASSQTVGTSGAHSYEQYF. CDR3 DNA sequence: TGTGCCAGCAGCCAAACCGTCGGGACTAGCGGGGCTCATTCCTACGAGCAGTACTTC.

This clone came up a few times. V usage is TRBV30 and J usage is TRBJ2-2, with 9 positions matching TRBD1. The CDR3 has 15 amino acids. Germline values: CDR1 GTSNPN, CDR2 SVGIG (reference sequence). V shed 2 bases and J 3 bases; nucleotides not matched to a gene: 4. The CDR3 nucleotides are TGTGCCTGGAGTCGGTGGACAGGGGACACCGGGGAGCTGTTTTTT. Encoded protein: CAWSRWTGDTGELFF.

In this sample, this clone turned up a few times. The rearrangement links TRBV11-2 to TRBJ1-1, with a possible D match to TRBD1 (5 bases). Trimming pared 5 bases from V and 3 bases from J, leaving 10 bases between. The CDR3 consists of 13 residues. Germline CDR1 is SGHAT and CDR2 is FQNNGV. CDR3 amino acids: CASSLQGDTEAFF. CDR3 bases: TGTGCCAGCAGCCTCCAGGGTGACACTGAAGCTTTCTTT.

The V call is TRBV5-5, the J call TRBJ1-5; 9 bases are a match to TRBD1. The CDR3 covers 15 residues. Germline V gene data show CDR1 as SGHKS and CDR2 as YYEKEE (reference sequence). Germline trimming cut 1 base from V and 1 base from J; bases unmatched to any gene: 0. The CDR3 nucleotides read TGTGCCAGCAGCTTGACAGGGGGCAGCAATCAGCCCCAGCATTTT. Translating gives CASSLTGGSNQPQHF.

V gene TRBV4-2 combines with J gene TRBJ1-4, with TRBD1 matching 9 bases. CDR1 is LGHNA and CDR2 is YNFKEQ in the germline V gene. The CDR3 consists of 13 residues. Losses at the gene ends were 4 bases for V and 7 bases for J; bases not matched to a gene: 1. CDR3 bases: TGTGCCAGCAGCCCGGGACAGGGTGAAAAACTGTTTTTT. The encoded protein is CASSPGQGEKLFF.

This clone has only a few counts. CDR3 sequence reads: CASSLADRISEQYF. The CDR3 DNA is TGCGCCAGCAGCTTGGCGGACAGGATATCCGAGCAGTACTTC. J is TRBJ2-7 and V is TRBV5-1, with 7 bases that match TRBD1. After removal of 0 bases from V and 6 bases from J, the junction contained 6 bases not matched to a gene. The CDR3 has 14 residues. Germline loops: CDR1 SGHRS, CDR2 YFSETQ.

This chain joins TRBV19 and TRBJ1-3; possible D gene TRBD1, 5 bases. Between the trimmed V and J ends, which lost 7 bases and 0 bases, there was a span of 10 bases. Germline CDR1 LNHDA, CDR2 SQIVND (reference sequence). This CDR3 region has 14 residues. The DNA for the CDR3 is TGTGCCAGTAACACAGGATCCTCTGGAAACACCATATATTTT. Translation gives CASNTGSSGNTIYF.

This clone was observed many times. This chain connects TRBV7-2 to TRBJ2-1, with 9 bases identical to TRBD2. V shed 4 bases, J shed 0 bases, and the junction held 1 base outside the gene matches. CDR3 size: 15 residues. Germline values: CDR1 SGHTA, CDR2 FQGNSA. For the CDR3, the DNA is TGTGCCAGCAGCTATAGCGGGAGCTCCTACAATGAGCAGTTCTTC. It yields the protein CASSYSGSSYNEQFF.

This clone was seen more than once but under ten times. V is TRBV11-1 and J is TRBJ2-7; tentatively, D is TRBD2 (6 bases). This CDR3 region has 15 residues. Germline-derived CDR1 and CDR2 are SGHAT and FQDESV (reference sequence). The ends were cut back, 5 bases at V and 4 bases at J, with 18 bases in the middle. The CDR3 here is CASSAGTEYRYEQYF. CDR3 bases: TGTGCCAGCAGCGCCGGGACTGAGTATAGGTACGAGCAGTACTTC.

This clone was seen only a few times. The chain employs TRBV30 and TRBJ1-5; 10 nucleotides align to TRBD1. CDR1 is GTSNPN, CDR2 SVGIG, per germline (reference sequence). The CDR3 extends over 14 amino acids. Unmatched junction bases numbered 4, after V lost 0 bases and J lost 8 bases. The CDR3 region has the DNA TGTGCCTGGAGTGTGGGACAGGGGATCAAGCCCCAGCATTTT. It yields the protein CAWSVGQGIKPQHF.

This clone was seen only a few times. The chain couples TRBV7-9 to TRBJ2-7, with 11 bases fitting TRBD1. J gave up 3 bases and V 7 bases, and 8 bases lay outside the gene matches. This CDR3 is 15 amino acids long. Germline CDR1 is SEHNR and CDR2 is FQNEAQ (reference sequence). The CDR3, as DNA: TGTGCCAGCACCTCCGGGACAGGGGGGATCTACGAGCAGTACTTC. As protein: CASTSGTGGIYEQYF.

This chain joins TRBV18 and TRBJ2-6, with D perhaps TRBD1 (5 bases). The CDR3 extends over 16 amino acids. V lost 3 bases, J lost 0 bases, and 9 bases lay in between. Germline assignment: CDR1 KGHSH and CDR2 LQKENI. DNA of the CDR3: TGTGCCAGCTCACCCTCACAGGTCTCTGGGGCCAACGTCCTGACTTTC. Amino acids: CASSPSQVSGANVLTF. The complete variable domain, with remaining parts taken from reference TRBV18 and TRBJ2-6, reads NAGVMQNPRHLVRRRGQEARLRCSPMKGHSHVYWYRQLPEEGLKFMVYLQKENIIDESGMPKERFSAEFPKEGPSILRIQQVVRGDSAAYFCASSPSQVSGANVLTFGAGSRLTVL.

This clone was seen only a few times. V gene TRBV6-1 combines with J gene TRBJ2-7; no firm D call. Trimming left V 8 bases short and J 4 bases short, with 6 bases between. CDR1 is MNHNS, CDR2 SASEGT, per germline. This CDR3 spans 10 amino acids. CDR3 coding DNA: TGTGCCAGCCAGCGATACGAGCAGTACTTC. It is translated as CASQRYEQYF.